This T cell receptor (beta chain) was observed in a study of CD8 T cells in Susac syndrome. After extraction with the RNeasy kit, about 0.45 to 1 ug of the RNA was reverse transcribed using random hexamers. Amplification of TCR beta CDR3 across 54 Vbeta and 13 Jbeta was performed with immunoSEQ multiplex PCR. TCRdb reprocessed the immunoSEQ multiplex PCR reads with MiXCR, giving one entry per CDR3 protein. The table shows about 290,000 distinct CDR3 sequences, with roughly 85% occurring only once. V trimming: 6 bases; J trimming: 4 bases; junction bases outside the gene matches: 12. The CDR3 runs to 16 residues. Germline assignment: CDR1 SQVTM and CDR2 ANQGSEA.

The genes are TRBV29-1 and TRBJ2-1; 10 nucleotides match TRBD2. The source material was CD8+ T cells from PBMCs. This TCR came from a human donor with multiple sclerosis. The CDR3 here is CSVDPIAGGLYNEQFF. The CDR3 DNA follows: TGCAGCGTCGACCCGATAGCGGGAGGTCTATACAATGAGCAGTTCTTC.